Here is one T cell receptor (beta chain) with its context. Its antigen is undetermined. By phenotype, naive CD8+ T cells were CD45RO-CCR7+CD27+CD95-. The entry originates in a study of CXCR3-negative and CXCR3-positive naive CD8 T cells. Preparation of TRB cDNA libraries relied on 5' RACE carrying UMI labels. TCRdb re-called the 5' RACE reads; one entry per CDR3 protein, DNA not given. The sample spans about 120,000 distinct CDR3 sequences; the ten largest clones claim around 0.38%. This CDR3 region has 15 residues. The V gene's germline CDR1 is SGHDN and CDR2 FVKESK. Overall study findings and caveats: Naive cells, whether CXCR3-negative or CXCR3-positive, had similar TRBV-TRBJ usage, while memory cells differed. More hydrophobic TRB CDR3s were found in CXCR3-positive naive cells than in CXCR3-negative naive cells.

Material: naive CXCR3+ CD8+ T cells from blood. Noted subset: CD45RO-CCR7+CD27+CD95- naive CD8+ T cells expressing CXCR3 (TNR3+). This chain uses TRBV14 with TRBJ2-7; there is no DNA to check the TCRdb D call of TRBD2. This sequence originates from a human donor in good health. Some clones in this sample may be carry-over from other donors' samples. CDR3 protein: CASSPRLAVAYEQYF.